The 3 T cell receptor beta chains given below trace back to one sample, sequenced in a study of T-cell reconstitution after alpha-beta-depleted transplantation in children. Preparation of the TCRbeta library was carried out with unique molecular identifiers. TCRdb re-called the PCR reads with MiXCR, one entry per CDR3 protein. The data show a few hundred thousand distinct CDR3 sequences, about a tenth seen once. Sequenced material: PBMCs, taken before TCRalphabeta/CD19-depleted stem cell transplant. The receptors originated from a child under two years old with acute myeloid leukemia, due to receive a stem cell transplant.

The V call is TRBV29-1, the J call TRBJ2-3; 11 nucleotides line up with TRBD2. The CDR3 runs to 16 residues. With V trimmed by 3 bases and J by 2 bases, 7 bases remained unmatched. Germline CDR1 reads SQVTM; CDR2 reads ANQGSEA. Written as DNA, the CDR3 is TGCAGCGTTGAGAATCTAGCGGGAGGTACCACAGATACGCAGTATTTT. Its protein is CSVENLAGGTTDTQYF.

Many counts were recorded for this clonotype. V is TRBV28 and J is TRBJ1-2; D is undetermined. Germline values: CDR1 MDHEN, CDR2 SYDVKM. This CDR3 contains 11 residues. V was clipped by 10 bases and J by 0 bases, with 6 bases between them. In DNA, the CDR3 is TGTGCCACCTGGGCTAACTATGGCTACACCTTC. As protein: CATWANYGYTF.

This clonotype was picked up many times. V gene TRBV18 combines with J gene TRBJ2-7; TRBD2 aligns across 7 bases. Trimming removed 0 bases from V and 6 bases from J; junction bases left unmatched: 5. CDR3 length equals 14 residues. Germline V gene lookup returns CDR1 KGHSH and CDR2 LQKENI. This CDR3 reads CASSPPGREPEQYF. DNA of the CDR3: TGTGCCAGCTCACCACCGGGGCGGGAGCCCGAGCAGTACTTC.